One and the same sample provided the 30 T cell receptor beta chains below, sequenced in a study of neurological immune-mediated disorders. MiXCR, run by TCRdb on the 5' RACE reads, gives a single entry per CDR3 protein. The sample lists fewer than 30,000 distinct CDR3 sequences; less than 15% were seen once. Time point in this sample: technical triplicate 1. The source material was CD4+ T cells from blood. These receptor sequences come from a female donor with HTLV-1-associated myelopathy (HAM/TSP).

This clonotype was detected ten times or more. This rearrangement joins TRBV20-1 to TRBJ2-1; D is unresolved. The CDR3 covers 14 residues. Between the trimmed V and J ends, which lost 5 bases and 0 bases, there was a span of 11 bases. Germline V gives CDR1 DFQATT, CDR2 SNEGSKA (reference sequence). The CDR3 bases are TGCAGTGCTGGAAGCCAGAGCTCCTACAATGAGCAGTTCTTC. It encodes CSAGSQSSYNEQFF.

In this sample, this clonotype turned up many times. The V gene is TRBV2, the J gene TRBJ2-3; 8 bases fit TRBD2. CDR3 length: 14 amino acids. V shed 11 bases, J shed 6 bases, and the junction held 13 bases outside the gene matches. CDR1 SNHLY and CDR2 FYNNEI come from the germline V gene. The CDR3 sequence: CAGAKEREKDTQYF. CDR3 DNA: TGTGCCGGAGCCAAGGAGCGGGAGAAGGATACGCAGTATTTT. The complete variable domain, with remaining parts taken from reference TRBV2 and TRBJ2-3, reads EPEVTQTPSHQVTQMGQEVILRCVPISNHLYFYWYRQILGQKVEFLVSFYNNEISEKSEIFDDQFSVERPDGSNFTLKIRSTKLEDSAMYFCAGAKEREKDTQYFGPGTRLTVL.

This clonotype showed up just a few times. The CDR3 region is CASSHLDRTYEQYF. The CDR3 coding sequence is TGTGCCAGCAGCCACCTAGACAGAACCTACGAGCAGTACTTC. The V gene is TRBV3-1, the J gene TRBJ2-7; tentatively, D is TRBD1 (5 bases). CDR1 is LGHDT and CDR2 is YNNKEL in the germline V gene (reference sequence). V dropped 3 bases and J dropped 2 bases, with 11 bases sitting between them. This CDR3 has 14 amino acids.

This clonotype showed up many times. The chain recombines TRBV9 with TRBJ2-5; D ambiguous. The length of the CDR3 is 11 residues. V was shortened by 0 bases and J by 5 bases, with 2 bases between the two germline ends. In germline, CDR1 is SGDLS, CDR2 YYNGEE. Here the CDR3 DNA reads TGTGCCAGCAGCGTAGACGAGACCCAGTACTTC. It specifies CASSVDETQYF.

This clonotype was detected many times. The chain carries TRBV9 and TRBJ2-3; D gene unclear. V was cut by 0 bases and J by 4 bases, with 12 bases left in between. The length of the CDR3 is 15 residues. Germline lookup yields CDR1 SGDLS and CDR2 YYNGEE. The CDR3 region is CASSVGVVAADTQYF. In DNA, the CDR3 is TGTGCCAGCAGCGTAGGGGTAGTCGCCGCAGATACGCAGTATTTT.

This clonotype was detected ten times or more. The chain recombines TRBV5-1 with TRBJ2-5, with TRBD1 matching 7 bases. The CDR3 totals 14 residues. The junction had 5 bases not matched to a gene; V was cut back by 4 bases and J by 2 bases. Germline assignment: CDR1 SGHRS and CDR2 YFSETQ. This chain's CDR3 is CASSTGTAQETQYF. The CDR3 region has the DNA TGCGCCAGCAGCACCGGGACAGCTCAAGAGACCCAGTACTTC.

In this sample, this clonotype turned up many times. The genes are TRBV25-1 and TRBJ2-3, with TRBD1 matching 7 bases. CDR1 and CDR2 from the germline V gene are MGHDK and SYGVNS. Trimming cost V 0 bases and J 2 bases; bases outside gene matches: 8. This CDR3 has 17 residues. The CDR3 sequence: CASSEYGGRGYTDTQYF. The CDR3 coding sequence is TGTGCCAGCAGTGAATACGGCGGCAGGGGGTACACAGATACGCAGTATTTT. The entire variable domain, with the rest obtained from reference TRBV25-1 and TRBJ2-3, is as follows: EADIYQTPRYLVIGTGKKITLECSQTMGHDKMYWYQQDPGMELHLIHYSYGVNSTEKGDLSSESTVSRIRTEHFPLTLESARPSHTSQYLCASSEYGGRGYTDTQYFGPGTRLTVL.

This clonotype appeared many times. CDR3 loop: CSARVSGGQNLNSYEQYF. The CDR3 DNA reads TGCAGTGCTAGAGTATCGGGGGGTCAAAACCTAAACTCCTACGAGCAGTACTTC. The J gene is TRBJ2-7, the V gene TRBV20-1, with 7 nucleotides matching TRBD2. V shed 1 base and J 0 bases; nucleotides not matched to a gene: 15. This CDR3 is built from 18 residues. CDR1 and CDR2 (germline): DFQATT, SNEGSKA (reference sequence).

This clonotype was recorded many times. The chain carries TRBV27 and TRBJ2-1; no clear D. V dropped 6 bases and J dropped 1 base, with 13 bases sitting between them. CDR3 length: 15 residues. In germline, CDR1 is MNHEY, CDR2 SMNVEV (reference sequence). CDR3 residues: CASRMGIVSYNEQFF. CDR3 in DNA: TGTGCCAGCAGGATGGGGATTGTATCCTACAATGAGCAGTTCTTC.

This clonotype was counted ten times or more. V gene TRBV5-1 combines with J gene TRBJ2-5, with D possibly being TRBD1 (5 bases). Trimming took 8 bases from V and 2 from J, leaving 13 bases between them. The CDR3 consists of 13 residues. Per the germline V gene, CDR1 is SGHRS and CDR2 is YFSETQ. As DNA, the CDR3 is TGCGCCAGTGCCCAGGGCAGTCAAGAGACCCAGTACTTC. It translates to CASAQGSQETQYF.

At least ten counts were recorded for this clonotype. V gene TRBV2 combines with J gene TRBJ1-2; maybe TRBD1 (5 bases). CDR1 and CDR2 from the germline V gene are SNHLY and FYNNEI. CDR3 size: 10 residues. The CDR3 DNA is TGTGCTTCCAGGGCCTATGGCTACACCTTC. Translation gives CASRAYGYTF. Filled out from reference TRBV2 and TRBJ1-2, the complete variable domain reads EPEVTQTPSHQVTQMGQEVILRCVPISNHLYFYWYRQILGQKVEFLVSFYNNEISEKSEIFDDQFSVERPDGSNFTLKIRSTKLEDSAMYFCASRAYGYTFGSGTRLTVV.

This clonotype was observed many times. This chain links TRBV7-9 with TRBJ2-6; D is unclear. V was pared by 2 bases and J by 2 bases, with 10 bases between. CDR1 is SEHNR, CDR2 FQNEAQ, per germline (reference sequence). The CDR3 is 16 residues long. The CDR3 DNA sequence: TGTGCCAGCAGCTTACGGACGGAAACTGGGGCCAACGTCCTGACTTTC. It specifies CASSLRTETGANVLTF.

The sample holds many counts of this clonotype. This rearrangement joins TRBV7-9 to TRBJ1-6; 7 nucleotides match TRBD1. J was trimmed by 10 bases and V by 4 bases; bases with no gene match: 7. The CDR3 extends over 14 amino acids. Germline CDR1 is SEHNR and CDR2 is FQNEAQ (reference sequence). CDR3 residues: CASSSNTGVSPLHF. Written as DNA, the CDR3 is TGTGCCAGCAGCTCTAATACAGGGGTCTCACCCCTCCACTTT. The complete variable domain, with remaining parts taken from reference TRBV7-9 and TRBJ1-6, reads DTGVSQNPRHKITKRGQNVTFRCDPISEHNRLYWYRQTLGQGPEFLTYFQNEAQLEKSRLLSDRFSAERPKGSFSTLEIQRTEQGDSAMYLCASSSNTGVSPLHFGNGTRLTVT.

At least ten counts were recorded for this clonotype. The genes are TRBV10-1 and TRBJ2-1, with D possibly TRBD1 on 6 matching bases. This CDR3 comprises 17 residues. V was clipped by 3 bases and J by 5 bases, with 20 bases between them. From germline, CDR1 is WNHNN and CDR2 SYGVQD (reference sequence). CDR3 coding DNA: TGCGCCAGCAGTGATGGGGTATTCCGGGACATAAACAATGAGCAGTTCTTC. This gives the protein CASSDGVFRDINNEQFF.

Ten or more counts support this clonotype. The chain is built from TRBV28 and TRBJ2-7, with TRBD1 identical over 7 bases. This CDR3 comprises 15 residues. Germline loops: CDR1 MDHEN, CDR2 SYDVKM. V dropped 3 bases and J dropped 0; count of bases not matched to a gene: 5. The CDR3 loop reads CASSFPGGDSYEQYF. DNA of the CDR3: TGTGCCAGCAGTTTTCCAGGGGGTGACTCCTACGAGCAGTACTTC.

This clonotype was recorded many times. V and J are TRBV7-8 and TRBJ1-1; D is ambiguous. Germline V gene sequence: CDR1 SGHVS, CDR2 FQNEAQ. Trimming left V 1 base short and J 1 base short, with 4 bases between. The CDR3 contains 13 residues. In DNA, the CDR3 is TGTGCCAGCAGCTTAGACCGGAACACTGAAGCTTTCTTT. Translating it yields CASSLDRNTEAFF.

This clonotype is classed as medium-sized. The CDR3 bases are TGCACCGGGATAGGGGGTGGGAACACTGAAGCTTTCTTT. It translates to CTGIGGGNTEAFF. V gene TRBV29-1 combines with J gene TRBJ1-1; D might be TRBD1 (6 bases). The CDR3 sequence is 13 residues long. Germline V gene sequence: CDR1 SQVTM, CDR2 ANQGSEA. Filled out from reference TRBV29-1 and TRBJ1-1, the complete variable domain reads SAVISQKPSRDICQRGTSLTIQCQVDSQVTMMFWYRQQPGQSLTLIATANQGSEATYESGFVIDKFPISRPNLTFSTLTVSNMSPEDSSIYLCTGIGGGNTEAFFGQGTRLTVV.

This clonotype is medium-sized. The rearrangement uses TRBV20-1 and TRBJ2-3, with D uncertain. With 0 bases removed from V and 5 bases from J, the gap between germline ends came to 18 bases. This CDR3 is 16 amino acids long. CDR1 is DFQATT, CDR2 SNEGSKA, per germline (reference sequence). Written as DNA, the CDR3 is TGCAGTGCTAGAGATAGTTGGCAGGAGATGGTAGATACGCAGTATTTT. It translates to CSARDSWQEMVDTQYF.

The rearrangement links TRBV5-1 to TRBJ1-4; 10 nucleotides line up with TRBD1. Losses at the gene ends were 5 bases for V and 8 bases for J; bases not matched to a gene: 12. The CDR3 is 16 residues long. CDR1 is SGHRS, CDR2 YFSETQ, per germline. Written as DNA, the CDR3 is TGCGCCAGCAGGCCGGGACAGGGGCCCCGCGACGAAAAACTGTTTTTT. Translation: CASRPGQGPRDEKLFF.

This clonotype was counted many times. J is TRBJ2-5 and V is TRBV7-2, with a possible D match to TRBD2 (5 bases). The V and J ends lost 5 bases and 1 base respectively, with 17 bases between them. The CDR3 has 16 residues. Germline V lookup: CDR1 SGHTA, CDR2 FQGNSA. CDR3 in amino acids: CASSRGRPAPQETQYF. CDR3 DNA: TGTGCCAGCAGCCGAGGGCGGCCAGCCCCCCAAGAGACCCAGTACTTC.

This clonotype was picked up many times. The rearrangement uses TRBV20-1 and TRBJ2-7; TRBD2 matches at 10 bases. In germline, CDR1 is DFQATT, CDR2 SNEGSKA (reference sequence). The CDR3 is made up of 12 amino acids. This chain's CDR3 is CSLSGGEEKQYF. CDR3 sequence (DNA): TGCAGCTTAAGCGGGGGGGAGGAAAAGCAGTACTTC.

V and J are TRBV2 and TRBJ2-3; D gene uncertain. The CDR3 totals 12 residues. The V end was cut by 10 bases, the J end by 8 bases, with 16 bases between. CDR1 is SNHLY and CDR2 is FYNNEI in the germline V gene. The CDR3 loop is CANTRAGCTQYF. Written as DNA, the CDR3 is TGTGCCAACACTCGGGCCGGGTGTACGCAGTATTTT.

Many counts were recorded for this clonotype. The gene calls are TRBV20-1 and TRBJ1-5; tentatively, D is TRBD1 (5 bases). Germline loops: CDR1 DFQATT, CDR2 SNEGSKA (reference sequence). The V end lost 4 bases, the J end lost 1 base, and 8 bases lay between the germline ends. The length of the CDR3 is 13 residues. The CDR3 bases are TGCAGTGCTACCAGGGACAGCAATCAGCCCCAGCATTTT. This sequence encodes CSATRDSNQPQHF.

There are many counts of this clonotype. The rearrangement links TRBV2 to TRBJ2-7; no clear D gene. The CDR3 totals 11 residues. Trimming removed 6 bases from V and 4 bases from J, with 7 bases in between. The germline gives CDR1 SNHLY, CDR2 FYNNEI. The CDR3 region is CASRSQYEQYF. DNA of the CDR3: TGTGCCAGCAGGTCTCAGTACGAGCAGTACTTC.

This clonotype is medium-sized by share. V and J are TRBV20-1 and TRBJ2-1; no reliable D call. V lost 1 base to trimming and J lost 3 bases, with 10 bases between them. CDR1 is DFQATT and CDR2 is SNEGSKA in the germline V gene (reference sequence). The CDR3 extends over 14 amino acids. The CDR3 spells CSARVLVGYNEQFF. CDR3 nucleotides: TGCAGTGCTAGAGTGTTGGTTGGCTACAATGAGCAGTTCTTC.

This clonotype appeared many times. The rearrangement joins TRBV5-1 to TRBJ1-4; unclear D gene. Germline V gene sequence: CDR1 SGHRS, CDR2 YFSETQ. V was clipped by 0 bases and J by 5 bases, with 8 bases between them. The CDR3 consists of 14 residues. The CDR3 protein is CASSLGRMNEKLFF. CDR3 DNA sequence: TGCGCCAGCAGCTTGGGGCGGATGAATGAAAAACTGTTTTTT. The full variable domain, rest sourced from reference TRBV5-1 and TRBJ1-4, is KAGVTQTPRYLIKTRGQQVTLSCSPISGHRSVSWYQQTPGQGLQFLFEYFSETQRNKGNFPGRFSGRQFSNSRSEMNVSTLELGDSALYLCASSLGRMNEKLFFGSGTQLSVL.

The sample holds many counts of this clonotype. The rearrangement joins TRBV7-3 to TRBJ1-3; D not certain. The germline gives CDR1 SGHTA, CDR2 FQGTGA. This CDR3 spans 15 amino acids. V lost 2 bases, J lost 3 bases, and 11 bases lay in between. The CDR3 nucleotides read TGTGCCAGCAGCTTAGGGCCGCCGGATGGAAACACCATATATTTT. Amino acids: CASSLGPPDGNTIYF.

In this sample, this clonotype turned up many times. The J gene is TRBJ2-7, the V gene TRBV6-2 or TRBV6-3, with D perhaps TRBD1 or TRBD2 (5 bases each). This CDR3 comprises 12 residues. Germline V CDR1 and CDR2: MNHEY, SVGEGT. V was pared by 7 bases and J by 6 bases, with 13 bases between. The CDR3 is CASNQRGTEQYF. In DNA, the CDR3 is TGTGCCAGCAACCAACGAGGGACCGAGCAGTACTTC.

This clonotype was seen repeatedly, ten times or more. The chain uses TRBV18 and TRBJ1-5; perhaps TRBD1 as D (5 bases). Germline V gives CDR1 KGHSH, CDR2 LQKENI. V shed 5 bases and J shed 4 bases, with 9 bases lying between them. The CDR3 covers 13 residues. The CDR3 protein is CASSWDANQPQHF. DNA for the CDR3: TGTGCCAGCTCATGGGACGCGAATCAGCCCCAGCATTTT. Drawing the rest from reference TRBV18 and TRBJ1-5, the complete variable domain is NAGVMQNPRHLVRRRGQEARLRCSPMKGHSHVYWYRQLPEEGLKFMVYLQKENIIDESGMPKERFSAEFPKEGPSILRIQQVVRGDSAAYFCASSWDANQPQHFGDGTRLSIL.

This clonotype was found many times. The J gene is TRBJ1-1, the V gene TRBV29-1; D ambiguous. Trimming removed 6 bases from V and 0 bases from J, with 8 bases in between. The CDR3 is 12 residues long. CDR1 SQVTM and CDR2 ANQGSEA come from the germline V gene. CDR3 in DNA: TGCAGCGTGGGAGGCCTGAACACTGAAGCTTTCTTT. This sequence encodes CSVGGLNTEAFF.